The clone carrying this TCR beta chain was seen only a few times. What it binds is unknown. PCR primers comprised 60 Vbeta and 13 Jbeta primers. TCRdb's copy holds only in-frame clones and misses some; the assay was immunoSEQ multiplex PCR. The data show about 150,000 clones, with approximately 87% seen just once and about 1.5% held by the top ten. Trimming stripped 2 bases from V and 0 bases from J, with 8 bases between. Germline lookup yields CDR1 KGHSH and CDR2 LQKENI. The CDR3 consists of 14 residues. The data were taken from a study of cytomegalovirus exposure and HLA in healthy donors. General study points: Within the data, a cluster of highly shared sequence variants was likely a sequencing artifact.

Sequenced sample: PBMCs. The sequence came from a man in his forties in good health and CMV-seronegative. The chain recombines TRBV18 with TRBJ2-7, with D unresolved. The CDR3 spells CASSPLTDSYEQYF. CDR3 bases: TGTGCCAGCTCACCATTAACAGACTCCTACGAGCAGTACTTC.